One sample yielded the 20 T cell receptor beta chains listed below, sequenced in a study of cytotoxic CD8 clonotypes in ibrutinib-treated CLL. Sequenced by immunoSEQ multiplex PCR; TCRdb stores in-frame clones only, minus some. The sample gives more than 110,000 clones, more than 75% of which show up once; around 4.9% is in the top ten. Source: PBMCs, taken after 24 months of ibrutinib treatment. These TCRs come from a human donor with chronic lymphocytic leukemia.

This clone was seen only a few times. The J gene is TRBJ2-5, the V gene TRBV10-3, with TRBD2 matching 8 bases. This CDR3 comprises 13 residues. V dropped 7 bases and J dropped 3; count of bases not matched to a gene: 4. CDR1 is ENHRY, CDR2 SYGVKD, per germline. For the CDR3, the DNA is TGTGCCATCACCCCGGGACTAGAAGAGACCCAGTACTTC. It yields the protein CAITPGLEETQYF.

The chain joins TRBV5-1 to TRBJ2-3; possibly TRBD2 for D (6 bases). Germline CDR1 and CDR2: SGHRS and YFSETQ. There are 15 residues in the CDR3. Trimming cost V 6 bases and J 2 bases, with 16 bases left between them. CDR3 sequence (DNA): TGCGCCAGCACCCCCCTGGGGGGTGACACAGATACGCAGTATTTT. It yields the protein CASTPLGGDTDTQYF.

This chain links TRBV13 with TRBJ1-2, with a tentative D call TRBD1 (5 bases). Trimming shortened V by 5 bases and J by 3 bases, and 13 bases separated the two germline ends. CDR3 length: 14 residues. CDR1 is PRHDT and CDR2 is FYEKMQ in the germline V gene (reference sequence). The CDR3 DNA reads TGTGCCAGCAGCCCCCGGGACGGCCACTATGGCTACACCTTC. Its translation is CASSPRDGHYGYTF.

Comments on this clone: One base away lies a much larger clone, so this may be a sequencing read error. The chain combines TRBV11-2 with TRBJ2-2; 11 bases agree with TRBD2. Germline V gene lookup returns CDR1 SGHAT and CDR2 FQNNGV. The CDR3 length is 16 residues. The V segment lost 6 bases and the J segment 1 base; nucleotides outside the gene matches: 4. This chain's CDR3 is CASRSGLAGNTGELFF. The CDR3 DNA is TGTGCCAGCAGATCAGGACTAGCGGGGAACACCGGGGAGCTGTTTTTT.

The J gene is TRBJ2-7, the V gene TRBV27; no clear D gene. Trimming cost V 4 bases and J 0 bases, with 7 bases left between them. The CDR3 extends over 13 amino acids. Germline CDR1 is MNHEY and CDR2 is SMNVEV (reference sequence). As DNA, the CDR3 is TGTGCCAGCAGTTCCTGGAGCTCCTACGAGCAGTACTTC. Protein product: CASSSWSSYEQYF.

This clone was counted only a few times. This chain connects TRBV6-5 to TRBJ1-1, with D hard to call. V dropped 6 bases and J dropped 0 bases, with 11 bases sitting between them. The CDR3 totals 14 residues. Germline V gene data show CDR1 as MNHEY and CDR2 as SVGAGI. The CDR3 DNA follows: TGTGCCAGCAGCCAAGGACGGCTGAACACTGAAGCTTTCTTT. The encoded protein is CASSQGRLNTEAFF.

This chain joins TRBV15 and TRBJ2-2, with unresolved D. Looked up from germline, CDR1 is LNHNV and CDR2 is YYDKDF (reference sequence). The CDR3 loop spans 13 amino acids. Trimming cost V 1 base and J 9 bases, with 9 bases left between them. The CDR3 here is CATSRGQSRELFF. Here the CDR3 DNA reads TGTGCCACCAGCAGAGGCCAGTCCAGGGAGCTGTTTTTT.

This clone turned up a few times. The rearrangement joins TRBV30 to TRBJ1-3, with a weak D call TRBD1 (5 bases). The CDR3 has 15 residues. The germline V and J ends were trimmed by 3 bases and 2 bases, with 14 bases remaining between them. Germline V gives CDR1 GTSNPN, CDR2 SVGIG (reference sequence). The CDR3 region has the DNA TGTGCCTGGAGCTCGTGGGGGGGTACTGGAAACACCATATATTTT. This sequence encodes CAWSSWGGTGNTIYF.

The chain links TRBV28 to TRBJ1-1; D may be TRBD1 (5 bases). Germline loops: CDR1 MDHEN, CDR2 SYDVKM. V was clipped by 5 bases and J by 1 base, with 14 bases between them. The CDR3 has 15 residues. The DNA for the CDR3 is TGTGCCAGCAGTCGGGGGATATCGGGGAACACTGAAGCTTTCTTT. It yields the protein CASSRGISGNTEAFF.

This chain's CDR3 is CSARWYEQYF. Here the CDR3 DNA reads TGCAGTGCTAGGTGGTACGAGCAGTACTTC. The V call is TRBV20-1, the J call TRBJ2-7; no clear D gene. Germline CDR1 reads DFQATT; CDR2 reads SNEGSKA (reference sequence). This CDR3 is built from 10 residues. V was shortened by 3 bases and J by 4 bases, with 4 bases between the two germline ends.

This clone has more than one count but fewer than ten. The chain has TRBV28 and TRBJ1-1; TRBD1 matches at 10 bases. This CDR3 is built from 15 residues. CDR1 and CDR2 (germline): MDHEN, SYDVKM. After removal of 5 bases from V and 11 bases from J, the junction contained 14 bases not matched to a gene. CDR3 in DNA: TGTGCCAGCAGTATGCCCGGGACAGGGGCCCATGTGGCTTTCTTT. It codes for CASSMPGTGAHVAFF.

V usage is TRBV7-2 and J usage is TRBJ2-1; 9 bases map to TRBD2. The CDR3 totals 13 residues. V lost 1 base and J lost 10; bases outside the gene matches: 2. Germline CDR1 is SGHTA and CDR2 is FQGNSA. CDR3 amino acids: CASSLVLAGEQFF. CDR3 DNA sequence: TGTGCCAGCAGCTTAGTGCTAGCGGGGGAGCAGTTCTTC. The full variable domain, rest sourced from reference TRBV7-2 and TRBJ2-1, is GAGVSQSPSNKVTEKGKDVELRCDPISGHTALYWYRQSLGQGLEFLIYFQGNSAPDKSGLPSDRFSAERTGGSVSTLTIQRTQQEDSAVYLCASSLVLAGEQFFGPGTRLTVL.

The chain has TRBV6-5 and TRBJ1-2; 7 nucleotides match TRBD1. The ends lost 0 bases at V and 8 bases at J; junction bases unmatched: 12. This CDR3 region has 16 residues. The V gene's germline CDR1 is MNHEY and CDR2 SVGAGI. The CDR3 reads CASSYSTAGQAWGYTF. CDR3 coding DNA: TGTGCCAGCAGTTACTCGACTGCTGGACAGGCCTGGGGCTACACCTTC.

The chain recombines TRBV18 with TRBJ2-3, with D hard to call. CDR1 and CDR2 from the germline V gene are KGHSH and LQKENI. V lost 2 bases, J lost 1 base, and 7 bases lay in between. This CDR3 has 14 residues. CDR3 nucleotides: TGTGCCAGCTCACCATTAGGGCGCACAGATACGCAGTATTTT. As protein: CASSPLGRTDTQYF. Based on the CDR3 plus reference TRBV18 and TRBJ2-3, the full variable domain is NAGVMQNPRHLVRRRGQEARLRCSPMKGHSHVYWYRQLPEEGLKFMVYLQKENIIDESGMPKERFSAEFPKEGPSILRIQQVVRGDSAAYFCASSPLGRTDTQYFGPGTRLTVL.

This chain connects TRBV27 to TRBJ2-7; maybe TRBD2 (7 bases). The germline gives CDR1 MNHEY, CDR2 SMNVEV (reference sequence). CDR3 length: 14 amino acids. The V gene lost 10 bases and the J gene lost 2 bases, with 18 bases spanning the gap. Written as DNA, the CDR3 is TGTGCCACCTCCCCGGGGGGCGCACCCTACGAGCAGTACTTC. Protein: CATSPGGAPYEQYF.

The chain couples TRBV2 to TRBJ1-2; no definite D call. The CDR3 spans 13 residues. The V end lost 3 bases, the J end lost 7 bases, and 12 bases lay between the germline ends. Germline loops: CDR1 SNHLY, CDR2 FYNNEI. The CDR3 loop reads CASSDGPGGGYTF. The DNA for the CDR3 is TGTGCCAGCAGTGATGGGCCAGGCGGTGGCTACACCTTC.

The CDR3 spells CASSIGSTFYGYTF. In DNA form, the CDR3 reads TGTGCCAGTAGTATAGGAAGTACCTTCTATGGCTACACCTTC. The chain uses TRBV19 and TRBJ1-2; D is unclear. The CDR3 runs 14 residues. V lost 1 base and J 4 bases, leaving 10 bases between the germline ends. The germline CDR1 and CDR2 sequences are LNHDA and SQIVND (reference sequence).

Of note for this clone: Other nucleotide sequences in the sample specify the same CDR3. The V and J genes are TRBV18 and TRBJ2-7; tentatively, D is TRBD1 or TRBD2 (7 bases each). Looked up from germline, CDR1 is KGHSH and CDR2 is LQKENI. Trimming left V 2 bases short and J 4 bases short, with 15 bases between. There are 15 residues in the CDR3. CDR3: CASSPGEGQTYEQYF. For the CDR3, the DNA is TGTGCCAGCTCACCAGGGGAGGGACAGACATACGAGCAGTACTTC.

The chain employs TRBV5-1 and TRBJ2-5, with 8 bases matching TRBD2. Looked up from germline, CDR1 is SGHRS and CDR2 is YFSETQ. V lost 4 bases, J lost 3 bases, and 8 bases stayed unmatched. CDR3 length equals 15 residues. The CDR3 nucleotides read TGCGCCAGCAGCCCCGCCCCGGGACTAGAAGAGACCCAGTACTTC. It yields the protein CASSPAPGLEETQYF.

This clone was observed a handful of times. The same CDR3 arises from other DNA sequences in this sample as well. The chain employs TRBV6-6 and TRBJ2-2; D is ambiguous. The CDR3 contains 14 residues. Between the trimmed V and J ends, which lost 0 bases and 1 base, there was a span of 3 bases. Germline values: CDR1 MNHNY, CDR2 SVGAGI (reference sequence). The CDR3 loop is CASSYSRNTGELFF. The CDR3 region has the DNA TGTGCCAGCAGTTACTCTAGGAACACCGGGGAGCTGTTTTTT.